These T cell receptor beta chains were read from a single sample in a study of T cells in Graves' hyperthyroidism and ophthalmopathy. TCRdb passed the multiplex PCR reads through MiXCR, listing each CDR3 protein once. The sample lists 460,000 or so distinct CDR3 sequences; about 15% were seen once. Sequencing input: blood. The receptors stem from a woman aged 18-30 years with Graves' hyperthyroidism. The CDR3 runs from the conserved cysteine through the conserved F or W. The order of the fields is V gene, J gene, CDR3 protein.

>TRBV10-1|TRBJ2-1
CASSETSRDHNEQFF
>TRBV10-2|TRBJ1-1
CASAWEYTEAFF
>TRBV27|TRBJ1-5
CASSYKGPSNQPQHF
>TRBV6-6|TRBJ2-7
CASSYPGTSGRAREQYF
>TRBV12-3/TRBV12-4|TRBJ1-4
CANSLNRGSNEKLFF
>TRBV9|TRBJ1-5
CASSVGTDQPQHF
>TRBV6-1|TRBJ1-4
CASVSGGSDREKLFF
>TRBV2|TRBJ1-6
CASSERVQSNSPLHF
>TRBV9|TRBJ1-3
CASSLRGGWQKGNTIYF
>TRBV10-3|TRBJ2-3
CAIRDSGSGTDTQYF
>TRBV12-3/TRBV12-4|TRBJ2-1
CASRPIAGGSHEQFF
>TRBV4-1|TRBJ1-2
CASSQGGFYYGYTF
>TRBV7-2|TRBJ2-3
CASSHGAPDTQYF
>TRBV19|TRBJ1-1
CASSPGSGTLSEAFF
>TRBV27|TRBJ2-3
CASSPPLAGPTDTQYF
>TRBV5-5|TRBJ1-5
CASSLEGGPQPQHF
>TRBV7-8|TRBJ1-5
CASSLTGGGNNRPQHF
>TRBV19|TRBJ2-3
CASWTRINTDTQYF
>TRBV7-9|TRBJ2-7
CASSLEKDTRVSYEQYF
>TRBV29-1|TRBJ1-1
CSVNSGNTEAFF
>TRBV13|TRBJ1-1
CASSSPPGQGEAFF
>TRBV2|TRBJ2-7
CATRLAGNYEQYF
>TRBV3-1|TRBJ2-2
CASSLASGLTGELFF
>TRBV27|TRBJ1-3
CASRGTGGARNTIYF
>TRBV18|TRBJ2-1
CASSPLGTGPPEQFF
>TRBV6-1|TRBJ2-1
CARGGPCNEQFF
>TRBV7-9|TRBJ2-1
CASTNWGEQFF
>TRBV19|TRBJ1-2
CASSLAWDYAYPLYGYTF
>TRBV12-3/TRBV12-4|TRBJ1-1
CASRPRDRAEAFF
>TRBV7-3|TRBJ2-5
CASSFRVQETQYF
>TRBV5-6|TRBJ2-5
CASSLNSLETQYF
>TRBV27|TRBJ1-2
CASSLTVANYGYTF
>TRBV6-5|TRBJ1-2
CASSYARVSNYGYTF
>TRBV7-3|TRBJ2-1
CASSLTGTSASYNEQFF
>TRBV5-1|TRBJ2-3
CASSYGGQQPPDTQYF
>TRBV7-3|TRBJ2-3
CASSHRYADTQYF
>TRBV10-3|TRBJ2-1
CAISGSGTGHNEQFF
>TRBV7-2|TRBJ2-5
CASSPYGQGPGETQYF
>TRBV25-1|TRBJ1-5
CASSDEHGQPQHF
>TRBV3-1|TRBJ1-3
CASSQTNSGNTIYF
>TRBV29-1|TRBJ2-3
CSVEVWGRSTDTQYF
>TRBV30|TRBJ1-5
CAWRTHSNQPQHF
>TRBV5-1|TRBJ1-1
CASSLDWNTEAFF
>TRBV6-1|TRBJ1-6
CASSVGGMTGGAALHF
>TRBV3-1|TRBJ2-3
CASSQDQPDTQYF
>TRBV3-1|TRBJ2-1
CASSLVGPRYNEQFF
>TRBV4-1|TRBJ2-3
CASSRVASGSAPDTQYF
>TRBV28|TRBJ2-3
CASSEDALPDTQYF